The 20 T cell receptor beta chains below come from one sample, sequenced in a study of CD8 T cells in ankylosing spondylitis. Study-wide results and caveats: Seemingly distinctive of ankylosing spondylitis blood was a TCR beta motif formed by eight highly homologous variants.

Their recognized antigens are unknown. MiXCR, run by TCRdb on the 5' RACE reads, gives a single entry per CDR3 protein. The table includes some 800,000 distinct CDR3 sequences, roughly 10% detected once. Sequencing was performed on blood, either unsorted or a sorted T cell fraction (not recorded which). These TCRs come from a male donor with ankylosing spondylitis.

At least ten counts were recorded for this clonotype. The J gene is TRBJ2-5, the V gene TRBV5-1; D is unclear. The ends were cut back, 0 bases at V and 5 bases at J, with 5 bases in the middle. This CDR3 spans 12 amino acids. Per germline, CDR1 SGHRS and CDR2 YFSETQ. CDR3 in amino acids: CASSLGWETQYF. The CDR3 nucleotides are TGCGCCAGCAGCTTGGGGTGGGAGACCCAGTACTTC.

This clonotype was seen a few times. The chain recombines TRBV6-2 or TRBV6-3 with TRBJ2-2, with D unclear. Germline V gene lookup returns CDR1 MNHEY and CDR2 SVGEGT. Trimming stripped 2 bases from V and 2 bases from J, with 12 bases between. The CDR3 runs 16 residues. CDR3 protein: CASSYVGPSNTGELFF. The CDR3, as DNA: TGTGCCAGCAGTTACGTCGGACCCTCTAACACCGGGGAGCTGTTTTTT.

The gene calls are TRBV24-1 and TRBJ2-1; 13 bases fit TRBD2. Germline values: CDR1 KGHDR, CDR2 SFDVKD. With 3 bases clipped from V and 6 bases from J, the junction kept 1 base outside the gene matches. The CDR3 is 15 residues long. The CDR3: CATSDTSGRGNEQFF. The CDR3 region has the DNA TGTGCCACCAGTGATACTAGCGGGAGGGGCAATGAGCAGTTCTTC.

This clonotype was detected many times. This chain connects TRBV7-2 to TRBJ1-6; D gene ambiguous. The CDR3 runs 14 residues. Trimming pared 3 bases from V and 8 bases from J, leaving 11 bases between. CDR1 SGHTA and CDR2 FQGNSA come from the germline V gene. CDR3: CASSFGGWDSPLHF. The CDR3 DNA is TGTGCCAGCAGCTTTGGAGGTTGGGATTCACCCCTCCACTTT. Drawing the rest from reference TRBV7-2 and TRBJ1-6, the complete variable domain is GAGVSQSPSNKVTEKGKDVELRCDPISGHTALYWYRQSLGQGLEFLIYFQGNSAPDKSGLPSDRFSAERTGGSVSTLTIQRTQQEDSAVYLCASSFGGWDSPLHFGNGTRLTVT.

This clonotype was picked up a small number of times. This chain connects TRBV20-1 to TRBJ2-7, with D possibly being TRBD1 (6 bases). The CDR3 runs 17 residues. Trimming took off 2 bases at V and 9 bases at J, with 29 bases between the two ends. Germline V lookup: CDR1 DFQATT, CDR2 SNEGSKA (reference sequence). CDR3 amino acids: CSARYPPGTRSSAGQYF. CDR3 nucleotide sequence: TGCAGTGCTAGATACCCCCCGGGGACACGGAGTTCGGCGGGGCAGTACTTC.

A few counts support this clonotype. The chain is built from TRBV28 and TRBJ2-7, with D perhaps matching TRBD2 (6 bases). Looked up from germline, CDR1 is MDHEN and CDR2 is SYDVKM. The CDR3 is 11 amino acids. The V end lost 4 bases, the J end lost 12 bases, and 13 bases lay between the germline ends. In nucleotides, the CDR3 is TGTGCCAGCAGTTGGGGACTCCTCTCGTACTTC. It codes for CASSWGLLSYF.

The rearrangement joins TRBV7-2 to TRBJ2-7; 7 positions agree with TRBD1. The junction had 10 bases not matched to a gene; V was cut back by 4 bases and J by 4 bases. Germline lookup yields CDR1 SGHTA and CDR2 FQGNSA. The CDR3 runs to 15 residues. The chain's CDR3 is CASSSTLTGVYEQYF. The CDR3 DNA reads as TGTGCCAGCAGCTCTACCTTAACAGGGGTATACGAGCAGTACTTC.

The chain links TRBV20-1 to TRBJ2-1; 10 bases agree with TRBD2. The junction had 8 bases not matched to a gene; V was cut back by 5 bases and J by 4 bases. Germline CDR1 is DFQATT and CDR2 is SNEGSKA (reference sequence). CDR3 size: 15 residues. CDR3 sequence: CSALRTSGAYNEQFF. CDR3 nucleotide sequence: TGCAGTGCTCTTCGAACTAGCGGGGCTTACAATGAGCAGTTCTTC.

This chain links TRBV15 with TRBJ2-7; D possibly uses TRBD1 or TRBD2 (5 bases each). V was cut by 1 base and J by 0 bases, with 10 bases left in between. The CDR3 spans 15 residues. Germline lookup yields CDR1 LNHNV and CDR2 YYDKDF (reference sequence). The CDR3 is CATSRGGEISYEQYF. As DNA, the CDR3 is TGTGCCACCAGCAGAGGAGGGGAGATCTCCTACGAGCAGTACTTC. The full variable domain, completed using reference TRBV15 and TRBJ2-7, is DAMVIQNPRYQVTQFGKPVTLSCSQTLNHNVMYWYQQKSSQAPKLLFHYYDKDFNNEADTPDNFQSRRPNTSFCFLDIRSPGLGDTAMYLCATSRGGEISYEQYFGPGTRLTVT.

V usage is TRBV9 and J usage is TRBJ2-5; no reliable D call. The CDR3 spans 14 residues. Trimming pared 4 bases from V and 1 base from J, leaving 11 bases between. CDR1 is SGDLS, CDR2 YYNGEE, per germline. The CDR3 DNA reads as TGTGCCAGCAGCTATGGACGGCTCCAAGAGACCCAGTACTTC. Amino acids: CASSYGRLQETQYF.

This clonotype was seen ten or more times. The chain uses TRBV12-3 or TRBV12-4 and TRBJ2-1; D ambiguous. With 4 bases removed from V and 12 bases from J, the gap between germline ends came to 13 bases. CDR3 length: 12 amino acids. The CDR3 protein is CASSSEYRGQFF. The CDR3 DNA sequence: TGTGCCAGCAGTTCGGAGTACCGCGGGCAGTTCTTC.

This clonotype was seen a few times. This chain joins TRBV29-1 and TRBJ2-3, with D perhaps matching TRBD1 or TRBD2 (5 bases each). Germline-derived CDR1 and CDR2 are SQVTM and ANQGSEA. This CDR3 comprises 14 residues. Trimming took 6 bases from V and 8 from J, leaving 21 bases between them. CDR3 sequence (DNA): TGCAGCGTAAGGGGAGTACGAGTACCTTCTACGCAGTATTTT. Translated, it gives CSVRGVRVPSTQYF.

The chain has TRBV5-1 and TRBJ2-4; no clear D gene. Looked up from germline, CDR1 is SGHRS and CDR2 is YFSETQ. The CDR3 is 14 amino acids. V lost 2 bases and J 2 bases, leaving 8 bases between the germline ends. The CDR3 spells CASSLSASKNIQYF. DNA for the CDR3: TGCGCCAGCAGCTTATCTGCCTCCAAAAACATTCAGTACTTC.

This clonotype came up a few times. The chain employs TRBV20-1 and TRBJ1-1; 9 bases are shared with TRBD1. The J segment lost 8 bases and the V segment lost 5 bases, leaving 9 bases of the junction unmatched. Germline lookup yields CDR1 DFQATT and CDR2 SNEGSKA (reference sequence). This CDR3 contains 13 residues. The DNA for the CDR3 is TGCAGTGCTGCCACAGGGGGCCCCGAAGAAGCTTTCTTT. Amino acid sequence: CSAATGGPEEAFF.

The rearrangement links TRBV20-1 to TRBJ1-1; 10 nucleotides line up with TRBD1. The CDR3 has 16 amino acids. J lost 4 bases, V lost 0 bases, and 8 bases had no gene match. CDR1 and CDR2 from the germline V gene are DFQATT and SNEGSKA (reference sequence). CDR3 nucleotides: TGCAGTGCTAGAGATGGCGCCCGGACAGGGGGCACTGAAGCTTTCTTT. It codes for CSARDGARTGGTEAFF.

This clonotype was recorded a few times. The CDR3 sequence: CASSRTGVIHEQYF. CDR3 nucleotides: TGTGCCAGCAGCCGGACAGGGGTTATACACGAGCAGTACTTC. This chain connects TRBV6-1 to TRBJ2-7, with TRBD1 matching over 9 bases. Looked up from germline, CDR1 is MNHNS and CDR2 is SASEGT. The CDR3 consists of 14 residues. Germline trimming cut 6 bases from V and 5 bases from J; bases unmatched to any gene: 8.

In this sample, this clonotype turned up many times. The chain carries TRBV14 and TRBJ2-1; possibly TRBD1 or TRBD2 for D (6 bases each). From germline, CDR1 is SGHDN and CDR2 FVKESK. The CDR3 is made up of 16 amino acids. V lost 3 bases to trimming and J lost 2 bases, with 14 bases between them. The CDR3 DNA sequence: TGTGCCAGCAGCCAGGAAAGGGGGGCTACCTACAATGAGCAGTTCTTC. As protein: CASSQERGATYNEQFF.

This clonotype was seen repeatedly, ten times or more. The chain employs TRBV29-1 and TRBJ1-1, with D possibly being TRBD1 (6 bases). This CDR3 spans 17 amino acids. V was trimmed by 3 bases and J by 1 base, leaving 21 bases between them. Germline assignment: CDR1 SQVTM and CDR2 ANQGSEA. CDR3 nucleotides: TGCAGCGTTGACGGGGACATCCGTACACGCGGGAACACTGAAGCTTTCTTT. It encodes CSVDGDIRTRGNTEAFF.

This clonotype showed up just a few times. The chain joins TRBV28 to TRBJ1-1; 9 positions agree with TRBD1. CDR1 is MDHEN, CDR2 SYDVKM, per germline. The CDR3 runs 16 residues. J lost 0 bases, V lost 7 bases, and 9 bases had no gene match. In nucleotides, the CDR3 is TGTGCCAGCACCTTAGGACAGGGGCGGATGAACACTGAAGCTTTCTTT. It yields the protein CASTLGQGRMNTEAFF.

This chain links TRBV10-2 with TRBJ2-7; 8 nucleotides agree with TRBD2. V lost 6 bases and J lost 2; bases outside the gene matches: 9. In germline, CDR1 is WSHSY, CDR2 SAAADI. The CDR3 totals 15 residues. CDR3 in amino acids: CASRYTSGNTYEQYF. CDR3 DNA sequence: TGCGCCAGCAGATACACTAGCGGCAATACCTACGAGCAGTACTTC.